The TCR beta chain under discussion was sequenced for a study of blood T cell repertoires in COVID-19 (dated by TCRdb to between 2020 and 2021). For the wider study: Samples covering the acute and convalescent phases of COVID-19 were provided by collaborators in the United States, Italy and Spain. A de-identified subject ID, COVID-19 status, age in years and sex were almost always included in the sample metadata. The samples were drawn from the first 160 participants of the ongoing ImmuneRACE study and from some 1,300 subjects provided by 6 global collaborators. The repertoires were released in a freely available public database meant as a resource for research on the immune response to SARS-CoV-2. Where available, HLA class I and class II types were taken from metadata supplied by the sample provider and were not determined by assay-based typing. The dataset comprised deeply sampled blood TCRbeta repertoires from subjects exposed to, actively infected with, or recovered from COVID-19. The prospective study material was composed of cDNA or gDNA derived from T cells, B-cell-depleted T cells, or PBMCs. Broader findings and caveats from the paper: How much clinical and demographic metadata was included differed by source and by participant, and the metadata was provided uncurated.

On this clone: The specificity of this receptor is unknown. No clone much larger than this one lies a single base away; base qualities are absent.

TCRbeta CDR3 regions were amplified from genomic DNA by means of the immunoSEQ Assay, a bias-controlled multiplex PCR. On the authors' methods: Within the assay, amplification of reference gene primers was used to estimate how many nucleated cells each sample contained. To quantify the absolute abundance of each unique TCRbeta CDR3 rearrangement, sequence reads were collapsed and filtered. For each sample, productive Simpson clonality was calculated by taking the square root of Simpson's diversity index across productive rearrangements. TCRdb obtained this table from immuneACCESS and retained in-frame rearrangements with V and J assigned. These tables miss some clones; where compared with another copy, unresolved V genes account for less than half of the shortfall, and the remainder is unexplained. V, J and clone size are taken as reported in that table, and D and trimming were inferred from the DNA itself. For this sample there are 330,000 or so clones; about 90% appear just once. The ten largest make up 2.5% to 3.5% of the sample.

Participants in the prospective study were enrolled through a virtual design, were aged roughly 18 to 90 years, and lived in 24 United States geographic areas. In the prospective study, participants were assigned to cohorts based on the clinical history participants reported in a screening survey and a study questionnaire. Recovered participants in ImmuneRACE Cohort 3 were defined by two consecutive negative NP/OP PCR tests, clearance by a healthcare professional, or resolution of symptoms. In the prospective study, mobile phlebotomists collected whole blood, serum and a nasopharyngeal or oropharyngeal swab from each participant. Prospective study participants could optionally give additional blood draws and questionnaires over an approximately two-month period. Prospective study blood samples were shipped either frozen or at room temperature before DNA extraction. The germline V gene (reference sequence) provides CDR1 MNHEY and CDR2 SMNVEV. The CDR3 runs 15 amino acids, cysteine and phenylalanine included. The DNA shown is the 45-base CDR3, in frame from base 1. Germline trimming amounts to 6 bases on V and 5 bases on J, with 8 as the count of junction bases outside the gene matches.

Sequenced: PBMCs or T cells enriched from blood (not recorded which). The source of this sequence is a woman aged 30 to 39 who had recovered from COVID-19. In this chain, TRBV27 is recombined with TRBJ2-5; 11 central nucleotides agree with TRBD1. The CDR3 region: CASSQGTGGMETQYF. The DNA sequence follows: TGTGCCAGCAGCCAAGGGACAGGGGGTATGGAGACCCAGTACTTC.